This record covers a single TCR beta chain. The ends lost 4 bases at V and 2 bases at J; junction bases unmatched: 4. Germline V lookup: CDR1 SGHVS, CDR2 FQNEAQ. The CDR3 runs to 14 residues. These data originate in a study of blood T cell repertoires in COVID-19. The overall study: In each case, the material was cDNA or gDNA derived from T cells, B-cell-depleted T cells, or PBMCs.

Assay used: immunoSEQ multiplex PCR; TCRdb lists only in-frame clones, some missing. In the table there are 250,000 to 350,000 clones, 70% to 90% of which are singletons. The origin of this receptor is a woman aged 25 to 39 who had recovered from COVID-19. This chain uses TRBV7-8 with TRBJ1-2; 7 nucleotides align to TRBD1. Sequenced material: peripheral blood. Here the CDR3 reads CASSWDRGNYGYTF. The CDR3 DNA follows: TGTGCCAGCAGCTGGGACAGAGGAAACTATGGCTACACCTTC.